The 22 T cell receptor beta chains presented below share a single source sample, sequenced in a study of early T cells in non-severe SARS-CoV-2 infection. TCRdb redid the calling of the 5' RACE reads with MiXCR, one entry per CDR3 protein. The table records 65,000 to 85,000 distinct CDR3 sequences, approximately 10% of them present only once. Source material: whole blood. The receptors here all came from an adult who was a healthcare worker with PCR-confirmed SARS-CoV-2 infection or an uninfected control (not recorded which).

This clonotype occurred a few times. The genes are TRBV7-9 and TRBJ1-1, with D uncertain. Trimming removed 2 bases from V and 6 bases from J, with 7 bases in between. This CDR3 region has 12 residues. Looked up from germline, CDR1 is SEHNR and CDR2 is FQNEAQ (reference sequence). DNA of the CDR3: TGTGCCAGCAGCTTAATCGGCCCTGAAGCTTTCTTT. It yields the protein CASSLIGPEAFF.

This clonotype was seen repeatedly, ten times or more. The V call is TRBV11-1, the J call TRBJ2-1; the D call may be TRBD1 or TRBD2 (5 bases each). From germline, CDR1 is SGHAT and CDR2 FQDESV (reference sequence). Deletions cut 4 bases from V and 4 bases from J, with 14 bases between. CDR3 length: 15 residues. CDR3 sequence: CASSSRRDLYNEQFF. In DNA form, the CDR3 reads TGTGCCAGCAGCTCACGCAGGGACCTTTACAATGAGCAGTTCTTC.

This clonotype appeared many times. This rearrangement joins TRBV7-6 to TRBJ1-6; D not resolved. Trimming took 2 bases from V and 9 from J, leaving 17 bases between them. Germline-derived CDR1 and CDR2 are SGHVS and FNYEAQ. The CDR3 spans 16 residues. The CDR3 sequence is CASSLWGNKAGSPLHF. In DNA, the CDR3 is TGTGCCAGCAGCTTATGGGGAAATAAGGCAGGTTCACCCCTCCACTTT. Combining the CDR3 with reference TRBV7-6 and TRBJ1-6 gives the whole variable domain GAGVSQSPRYKVTKRGQDVALRCDPISGHVSLYWYRQALGQGPEFLTYFNYEAQQDKSGLPNDRFSAERPEGSISTLTIQRTEQRDSAMYRCASSLWGNKAGSPLHFGNGTRLTVT.

This clonotype was recorded at least ten times. V and J are TRBV5-1 and TRBJ2-7, with a weak D call TRBD1 (5 bases). Between the trimmed V and J ends, which lost 4 bases and 2 bases, there was a span of 10 bases. The CDR3 has 13 amino acids. CDR1 is SGHRS, CDR2 YFSETQ, per germline. Here the CDR3 reads CASSTTGAYEQYF. In DNA, the CDR3 is TGCGCCAGCAGCACTACAGGAGCCTACGAGCAGTACTTC.

This clonotype was counted many times. The chain combines TRBV2 with TRBJ2-1; 11 nucleotides match TRBD2. This CDR3 has 20 residues. V dropped 2 bases and J dropped 1; count of bases not matched to a gene: 13. CDR1 and CDR2 from the germline V gene are SNHLY and FYNNEI. For the CDR3, the DNA is TGTGCCAGCAGTGAAAGGTTGGACCCTGGACTAGCGGGTTCCTACAATGAGCAGTTCTTC. Translation: CASSERLDPGLAGSYNEQFF.

This clonotype was counted many times. The chain employs TRBV13 and TRBJ2-2; D unresolved. This CDR3 contains 15 residues. V shed 0 bases and J shed 6 bases, with 11 bases lying between them. The germline CDR1 and CDR2 sequences are PRHDT and FYEKMQ (reference sequence). The CDR3 spells CASSLGRLGAGELFF. The CDR3 DNA is TGTGCCAGCAGCTTAGGCCGTCTTGGGGCCGGGGAGCTGTTTTTT.

The table lists this clonotype with many counts. The J gene is TRBJ1-6, the V gene TRBV4-1, with D perhaps matching TRBD1 (5 bases). Germline CDR1 reads MGHRA; CDR2 reads YSYEKL. This CDR3 contains 16 residues. With 3 bases removed from V and 4 bases from J, the gap between germline ends came to 13 bases. The CDR3 here is CASSQEQGMYNSPLHF. Written as DNA, the CDR3 is TGCGCCAGCAGCCAGGAGCAGGGAATGTATAATTCACCCCTCCACTTT.

This clonotype was seen many times. This chain joins TRBV20-1 and TRBJ2-3; 10 nucleotides align to TRBD2. The CDR3 covers 13 residues. With V trimmed by 3 bases and J by 7 bases, 4 bases remained unmatched. Germline values: CDR1 DFQATT, CDR2 SNEGSKA (reference sequence). CDR3 DNA: TGCAGTGCTAGGTTACTAGCGGGGCATACGCAGTATTTT. Protein: CSARLLAGHTQYF.

In its sample, this clonotype was seen many times. The chain employs TRBV13 and TRBJ2-3; D is unclear. Germline V lookup: CDR1 PRHDT, CDR2 FYEKMQ (reference sequence). V lost 7 bases and J lost 1, with 15 bases in between. CDR3 length: 15 amino acids. The CDR3 sequence: CASTPPRRRTDTQYF. CDR3 coding DNA: TGTGCCAGCACACCACCGCGGAGACGCACAGATACGCAGTATTTT.

In its sample, this clonotype was seen many times. The genes are TRBV7-9 and TRBJ2-5; D is ambiguous. V gave up 2 bases and J gave up 5 bases, with 6 bases separating them. CDR1 SEHNR and CDR2 FQNEAQ come from the germline V gene (reference sequence). The CDR3 is made up of 12 amino acids. Here the CDR3 reads CASSLSPETQYF. CDR3 coding DNA: TGTGCCAGCAGCTTATCGCCCGAGACCCAGTACTTC.

V and J are TRBV5-4 and TRBJ2-7; 8 nucleotides line up with TRBD2. V was clipped by 7 bases and J by 1 base; unmatched bases: 7. This CDR3 has 14 residues. Per the germline V gene, CDR1 is SGHNT and CDR2 is YYREEE (reference sequence). The CDR3 DNA reads as TGTGCCAGCGCGGTTGGCGGGAGGTCCTACGAGCAGTACTTC. Protein sequence: CASAVGGRSYEQYF.

This clonotype was detected many times. The V and J genes are TRBV29-1 and TRBJ2-5, with a possible D match to TRBD2 (5 bases). CDR3 length: 15 residues. Trimming removed 7 bases at V and 2 bases at J, with 20 bases between. Germline CDR1 SQVTM, CDR2 ANQGSEA. The CDR3 loop is CSATGSAGTQETQYF. For the CDR3, the DNA is TGCAGCGCGACTGGGAGCGCAGGCACTCAAGAGACCCAGTACTTC.

This clonotype was counted only a few times. The chain carries TRBV11-2 and TRBJ2-5, with TRBD2 matching 14 bases. The CDR3 totals 15 residues. Germline CDR1 reads SGHAT; CDR2 reads FQNNGV. Trimming cost V 4 bases and J 5 bases; bases outside gene matches: 3. The CDR3 coding sequence is TGTGCCAGCAGCTCCAGGACTAGCGGGGGGGAGACCCAGTACTTC. Protein sequence: CASSSRTSGGETQYF.

There are many counts of this clonotype. The chain links TRBV9 to TRBJ2-7; 7 bases map to TRBD1. The trim removed 0 bases at V and 4 bases at J, leaving 4 bases unmatched. Germline CDR1 is SGDLS and CDR2 is YYNGEE. The CDR3 is made up of 14 amino acids. The CDR3 region has the DNA TGTGCCAGCAGCGTAGGACAGGGATTTTACGAGCAGTACTTC. Amino acid sequence: CASSVGQGFYEQYF.

In its sample, this clonotype was seen many times. The chain carries TRBV20-1 and TRBJ1-2; the D is unclear. V was trimmed by 1 base and J by 2 bases, leaving 20 bases between them. Germline V lookup: CDR1 DFQATT, CDR2 SNEGSKA (reference sequence). The CDR3 loop spans 17 amino acids. In nucleotides, the CDR3 is TGCAGTGCTAGAGGTCCTTCCCTCCGGGCTTTCAACTATGGCTACACCTTC. As protein: CSARGPSLRAFNYGYTF.

The V and J genes are TRBV27 and TRBJ2-7, with D uncertain. The germline gives CDR1 MNHEY, CDR2 SMNVEV (reference sequence). This CDR3 comprises 14 residues. Trimming cost V 5 bases and J 2 bases, with 13 bases left between them. The CDR3 spells CASSPTGSPYEQYF. The DNA of the CDR3 is TGTGCCAGCAGTCCCACCGGCTCCCCCTACGAGCAGTACTTC.

At least ten counts were recorded for this clonotype. This CDR3 reads CASSAQGPVGEQYF. In DNA form, the CDR3 reads TGTGCCAGCAGCGCCCAGGGCCCAGTTGGCGAGCAGTACTTC. The chain combines TRBV5-4 with TRBJ2-7; D is possibly TRBD1 (5 bases). Trimming stripped 4 bases from V and 6 bases from J, with 17 bases between. The germline V gene has CDR1 SGHNT and CDR2 YYREEE (reference sequence). The CDR3 loop spans 14 amino acids.

The chain links TRBV29-1 to TRBJ2-3; D unclear. In germline, CDR1 is SQVTM, CDR2 ANQGSEA. This CDR3 contains 11 residues. V was shortened by 2 bases and J by 3 bases, with 3 bases between the two germline ends. CDR3 bases: TGCAGCGTTGAAATTACAGATACGCAGTATTTT. Its protein is CSVEITDTQYF.

The J gene is TRBJ2-3, the V gene TRBV12-3 or TRBV12-4; 7 nucleotides agree with TRBD1. There are 15 residues in the CDR3. Trimming removed 5 bases from V and 0 bases from J; junction bases left unmatched: 5. For the CDR3, the DNA is TGTGCCAGCAGTACTGGACAGGCTAGCACAGATACGCAGTATTTT. Its protein product is CASSTGQASTDTQYF.

The table lists this clonotype with many counts. The chain has TRBV2 and TRBJ1-5; TRBD1 agrees at 7 bases. From germline, CDR1 is SNHLY and CDR2 FYNNEI. CDR3 size: 16 residues. V shed 2 bases, J shed 2 bases, and the junction held 6 bases outside the gene matches. CDR3 amino acids: CASSERIGQGNQPQHF. CDR3 nucleotide sequence: TGTGCCAGCAGTGAACGGATAGGACAGGGCAATCAGCCCCAGCATTTT.

This clonotype was detected many times. The chain is built from TRBV9 and TRBJ2-3; D is ambiguous. Trimming cost V 3 bases and J 2 bases, with 28 bases left between them. Looked up from germline, CDR1 is SGDLS and CDR2 is YYNGEE. This CDR3 is built from 20 residues. CDR3 DNA: TGTGCCAGCAGCGCCGGCCGGGTTCGCGGCCCCGAGGCAACCACAGATACGCAGTATTTT. Amino acid sequence: CASSAGRVRGPEATTDTQYF.

The chain joins TRBV5-5 to TRBJ2-3; 7 bases agree with TRBD1. V shed 4 bases and J 4 bases; nucleotides not matched to a gene: 6. The CDR3 covers 14 residues. Germline CDR1 is SGHKS and CDR2 is YYEKEE (reference sequence). CDR3 loop: CASSEQGWPDTQYF. CDR3 nucleotide sequence: TGTGCCAGCAGCGAACAGGGGTGGCCAGATACGCAGTATTTT.